This T cell receptor beta chain was sequenced for a study of blood T cell repertoires in COVID-19. Whole-study context: The United States, Italy and Spain provided the acute and convalescent COVID-19 samples.

The assay was immunoSEQ multiplex PCR, and TCRdb's table has in-frame clones only and misses some. This table holds around 58,000 clones, 75% to 85% found once. In germline, CDR1 is LGHDT, CDR2 YNNKEL (reference sequence). The ends were cut back, 0 bases at V and 11 bases at J, with 14 bases in the middle. This CDR3 is built from 13 residues. The sequenced sample was peripheral blood. The receptor was derived from a human donor in a cohort sampled during active COVID-19. V and J are TRBV3-1 (or the pseudogene TRBV3-2) and TRBJ2-7, with D possibly matching TRBD1 (6 bases). Here the CDR3 DNA reads TGTGCCAGCAGCCAAGACAGGGGTACGGACGAGTACTTC. This codes for CASSQDRGTDEYF.